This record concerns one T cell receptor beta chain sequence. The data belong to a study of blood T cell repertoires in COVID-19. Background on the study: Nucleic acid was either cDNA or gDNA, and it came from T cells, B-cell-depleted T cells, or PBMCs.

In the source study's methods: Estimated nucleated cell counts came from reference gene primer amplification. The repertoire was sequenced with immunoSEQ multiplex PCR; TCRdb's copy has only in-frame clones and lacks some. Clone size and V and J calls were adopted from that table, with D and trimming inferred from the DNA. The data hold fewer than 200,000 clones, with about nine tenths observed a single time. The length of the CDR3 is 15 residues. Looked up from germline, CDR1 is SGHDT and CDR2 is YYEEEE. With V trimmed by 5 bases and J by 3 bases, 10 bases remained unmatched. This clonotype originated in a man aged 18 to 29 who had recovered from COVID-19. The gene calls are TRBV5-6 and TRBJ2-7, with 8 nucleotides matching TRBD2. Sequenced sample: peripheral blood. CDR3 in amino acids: CASSLDPAGVYEQYF. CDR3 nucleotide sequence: TGTGCCAGCAGTCTAGACCCAGCGGGAGTCTACGAGCAGTACTTC.